These T cell receptor beta chains were read from a single sample in a study of blood T cells in healthy people across ages. TCRdb used MiXCR to reprocess the 5' RACE reads, holding one entry per CDR3 protein. The repertoire holds 1.2 million to 1.5 million distinct CDR3 sequences, with 42% as singletons. The sample taken for sequencing was blood. Source of these receptors: a woman between 18 and 29 years old in good health. Each CDR3 is given without its conserved first and last residue.

v_call,j_call,cdr3_aa
TRBV20-1,TRBJ2-7,SARDGSESYEQY
TRBV20-1,TRBJ1-5,SAAVGDGQPQH
TRBV12-3/TRBV12-4,TRBJ2-1,ASRTTSGPFNEQF
TRBV24-1,TRBJ2-2,ATSERGGLNTGELF
TRBV20-1,TRBJ1-2,SARDRTGIYGYT
TRBV6-4,TRBJ2-1,ASSGGLEQF
TRBV2,TRBJ2-7,ASSEGSYSYEQY
TRBV29-1,TRBJ2-3,SVDFRTRGTDTQY
TRBV6-1,TRBJ2-5,ASSATSAGQGRY
TRBV27,TRBJ2-1,ASRPTGDLSYNEQF
TRBV6-1,TRBJ1-6,ACEQDSSYNSPLH
TRBV6-5,TRBJ1-1,ASSFRDRGGGAF
TRBV28,TRBJ2-5,ASQSGRRLQETQY
TRBV11-2,TRBJ2-3,ASSLGASGGVADTQY
TRBV28,TRBJ1-5,ASSPWGGASNQPQH
TRBV20-1,TRBJ2-1,SASYSSYNEQF
TRBV5-1,TRBJ2-7,ASSATTPGLAVTSSYEQY
TRBV10-2,TRBJ1-1,ASSESGDTEAF
TRBV29-1,TRBJ1-1,SVEDTGRGTEAF
TRBV6-1,TRBJ2-1,ASSEVLGREEGNEQF
TRBV27,TRBJ1-1,ASSSRGAGDLMNTEAF
TRBV20-1,TRBJ1-2,SAITGGRYGYT
TRBV6-5,TRBJ1-1,ASSYSQGLNTEAF
TRBV30,TRBJ2-1,AAPMPVSYNEQF
TRBV27,TRBJ1-5,ASRSGQPGSQPQH
TRBV29-1,TRBJ2-1,SVERGGYNEQF
TRBV20-1,TRBJ2-1,SASSGQGLINEQF
TRBV11-2,TRBJ2-4,ALRRTGGREQY
TRBV4-1,TRBJ2-5,ASSHPGETQY
TRBV4-2,TRBJ2-7,ASSQDYGGSGHEQY
TRBV20-1,TRBJ2-1,SASGWGSYNEQF
TRBV3-1,TRBJ2-3,ANSQGGVSDTQY
TRBV5-1,TRBJ2-2,ASSSSGTHSNTGELF
TRBV30,TRBJ1-2,AWRHYKTGANYGYT
TRBV5-1,TRBJ1-1,ASSFDRPPYEAF
TRBV20-1,-,SARDFLAGYEQY
TRBV2,TRBJ2-1,ASSERSGGADEQF
TRBV20-1,-,SALTSGGPSYSYNEQY
TRBV5-6,TRBJ1-2,ASQLRRGNYGYT
TRBV5-1,TRBJ2-3,ASSLVASGGRDTQY
TRBV25-1,TRBJ2-1,ASSDGSSSNEQF
TRBV29-1,TRBJ2-5,SVLVPGQGSQETQY
TRBV7-9,TRBJ2-7,ASSSAGTASYEQY
TRBV7-3,TRBJ1-5,ASSLKLLGSTSDQPQH
TRBV29-1,TRBJ2-3,SVVVRGQGVTDTQY
TRBV5-1,TRBJ2-1,ASSLGVAGSSYNEQF
TRBV20-1,TRBJ2-3,SESYVGTDTQY
TRBV7-8,TRBJ2-7,ASSHQGWDSSYEQY
TRBV6-5,-,ASRKTGYGSYEQY
TRBV12-3/TRBV12-4,TRBJ2-1,ASSFRPTPGHNEQF
TRBV5-4,TRBJ2-5,ASSLKRDQETQY
TRBV28,-,ASMSYEQY
TRBV7-2,TRBJ2-3,ASSNQFSTDTQY
TRBV7-6,TRBJ2-7,ASSLAFGYEQY
TRBV6-1,TRBJ1-1,DSSPGMANTEAF
TRBV28,TRBJ1-2,ASSWGFGQGAVGYT